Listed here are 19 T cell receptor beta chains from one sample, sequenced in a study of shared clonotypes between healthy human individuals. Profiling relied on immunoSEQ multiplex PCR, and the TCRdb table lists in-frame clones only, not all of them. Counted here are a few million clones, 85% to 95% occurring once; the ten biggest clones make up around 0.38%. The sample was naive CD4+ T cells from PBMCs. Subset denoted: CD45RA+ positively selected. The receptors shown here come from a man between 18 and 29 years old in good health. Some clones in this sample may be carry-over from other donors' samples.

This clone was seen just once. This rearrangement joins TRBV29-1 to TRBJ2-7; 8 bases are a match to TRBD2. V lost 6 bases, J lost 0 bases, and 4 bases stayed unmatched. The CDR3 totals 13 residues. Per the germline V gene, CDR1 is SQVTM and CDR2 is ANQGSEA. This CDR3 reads CSVKRGPSYEQYF. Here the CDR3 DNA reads TGCAGCGTGAAGCGGGGGCCCTCCTACGAGCAGTACTTC.

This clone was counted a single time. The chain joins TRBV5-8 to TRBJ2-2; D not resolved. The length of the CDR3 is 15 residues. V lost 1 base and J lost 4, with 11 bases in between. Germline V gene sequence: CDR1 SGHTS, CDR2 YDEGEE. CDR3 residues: CASSLRPLGTGELFF. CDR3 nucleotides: TGTGCCAGCAGCTTGAGGCCTCTAGGCACCGGGGAGCTGTTTTTT.

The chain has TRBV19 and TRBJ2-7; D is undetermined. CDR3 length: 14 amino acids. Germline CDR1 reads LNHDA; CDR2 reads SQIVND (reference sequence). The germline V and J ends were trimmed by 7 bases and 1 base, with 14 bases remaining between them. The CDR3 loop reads CASKQQIISYEQYF. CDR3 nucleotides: TGTGCCAGTAAACAACAGATAATTTCCTACGAGCAGTACTTC.

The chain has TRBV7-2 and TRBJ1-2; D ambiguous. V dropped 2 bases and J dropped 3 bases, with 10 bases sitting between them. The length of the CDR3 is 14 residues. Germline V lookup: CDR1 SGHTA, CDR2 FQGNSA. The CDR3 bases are TGTGCCAGCAGCTTAATCCCTGGTGACTATGGCTACACCTTC. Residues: CASSLIPGDYGYTF.

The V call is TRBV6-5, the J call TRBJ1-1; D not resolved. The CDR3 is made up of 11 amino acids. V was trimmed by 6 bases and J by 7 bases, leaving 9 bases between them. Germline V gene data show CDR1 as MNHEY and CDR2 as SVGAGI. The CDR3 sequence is CASRGINEAFF. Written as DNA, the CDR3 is TGTGCCAGCAGGGGGATAAATGAAGCTTTCTTT.

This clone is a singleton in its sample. The DNA for the CDR3 is TGTGCCAGCAGTTTATCCCGGGACAACGAGCAGTACTTC. This translates into CASSLSRDNEQYF. The chain uses TRBV28 and TRBJ2-7, with D possibly matching TRBD1 (6 bases). The V gene lost 1 base and the J gene lost 5 bases, with 9 bases spanning the gap. The CDR3 sequence is 13 residues long. CDR1 and CDR2 (germline): MDHEN, SYDVKM.

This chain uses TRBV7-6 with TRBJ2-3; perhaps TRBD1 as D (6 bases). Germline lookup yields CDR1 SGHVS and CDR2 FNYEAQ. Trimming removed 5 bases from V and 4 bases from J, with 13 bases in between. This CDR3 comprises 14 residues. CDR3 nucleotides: TGTGCCAGCAGCCGGTTAGAGGGGGCAGATACGCAGTATTTT. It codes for CASSRLEGADTQYF. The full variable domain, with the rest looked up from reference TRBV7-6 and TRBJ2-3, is GAGVSQSPRYKVTKRGQDVALRCDPISGHVSLYWYRQALGQGPEFLTYFNYEAQQDKSGLPNDRFSAERPEGSISTLTIQRTEQRDSAMYRCASSRLEGADTQYFGPGTRLTVL.

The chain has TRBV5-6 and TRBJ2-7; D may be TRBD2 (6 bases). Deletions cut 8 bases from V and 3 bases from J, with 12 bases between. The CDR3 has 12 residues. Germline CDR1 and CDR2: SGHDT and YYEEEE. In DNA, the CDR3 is TGTGCCAGGGTATGGGGGGTCTACGAGCAGTACTTC. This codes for CARVWGVYEQYF. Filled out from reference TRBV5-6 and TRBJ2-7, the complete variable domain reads DAGVTQSPTHLIKTRGQQVTLRCSPKSGHDTVSWYQQALGQGPQFIFQYYEEEERQRGNFPDRFSGHQFPNYSSELNVNALLLGDSALYLCARVWGVYEQYFGPGTRLTVT.

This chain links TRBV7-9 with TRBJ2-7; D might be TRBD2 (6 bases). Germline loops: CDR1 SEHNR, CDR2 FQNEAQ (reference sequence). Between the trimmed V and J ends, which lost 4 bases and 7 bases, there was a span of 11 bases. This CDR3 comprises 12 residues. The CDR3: CASSSPGREQYF. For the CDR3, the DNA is TGTGCCAGCAGCTCCCCGGGGAGGGAGCAGTACTTC.

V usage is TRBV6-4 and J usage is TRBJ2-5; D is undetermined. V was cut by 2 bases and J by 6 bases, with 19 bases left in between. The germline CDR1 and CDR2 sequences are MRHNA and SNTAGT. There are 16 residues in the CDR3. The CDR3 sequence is CASSDTRTRRYKTQYF. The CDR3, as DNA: TGTGCCAGCAGTGACACCCGAACTCGGCGGTACAAGACCCAGTACTTC.

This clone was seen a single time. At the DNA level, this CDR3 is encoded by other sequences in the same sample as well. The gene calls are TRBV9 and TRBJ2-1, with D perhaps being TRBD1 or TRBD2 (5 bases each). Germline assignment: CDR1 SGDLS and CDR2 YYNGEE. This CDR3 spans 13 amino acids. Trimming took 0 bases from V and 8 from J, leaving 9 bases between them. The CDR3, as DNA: TGTGCCAGCAGCGTAGATGTGGGGGATGAGCAGTTCTTC. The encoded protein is CASSVDVGDEQFF.

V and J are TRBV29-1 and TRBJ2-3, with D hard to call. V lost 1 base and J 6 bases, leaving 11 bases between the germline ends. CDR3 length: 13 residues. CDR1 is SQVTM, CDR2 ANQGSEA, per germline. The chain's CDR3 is CSVEAARLDTQYF. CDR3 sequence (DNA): TGCAGCGTTGAAGCTGCACGACTCGATACGCAGTATTTT.

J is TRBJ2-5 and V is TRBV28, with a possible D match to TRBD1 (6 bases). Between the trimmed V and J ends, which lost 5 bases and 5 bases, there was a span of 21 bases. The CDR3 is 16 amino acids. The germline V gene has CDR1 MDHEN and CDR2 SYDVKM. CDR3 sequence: CASSTPSGTNRETQYF. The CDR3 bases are TGTGCCAGCAGTACCCCATCCGGGACAAACAGGGAGACCCAGTACTTC.

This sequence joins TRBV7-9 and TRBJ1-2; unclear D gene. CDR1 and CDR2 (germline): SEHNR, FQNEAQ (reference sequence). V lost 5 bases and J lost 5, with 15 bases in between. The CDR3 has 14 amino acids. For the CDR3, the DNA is TGTGCCAGCAGCCCGCCACGGGCGGCTTATGGCTACACCTTC. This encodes CASSPPRAAYGYTF.

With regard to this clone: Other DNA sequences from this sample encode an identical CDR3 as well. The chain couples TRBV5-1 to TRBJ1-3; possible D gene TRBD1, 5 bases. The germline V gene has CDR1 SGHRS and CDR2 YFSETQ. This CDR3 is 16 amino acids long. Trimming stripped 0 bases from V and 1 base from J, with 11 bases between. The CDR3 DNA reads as TGCGCCAGCAGCTTGGGGGGGACGTCGTCTGGAAACACCATATATTTT. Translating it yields CASSLGGTSSGNTIYF.

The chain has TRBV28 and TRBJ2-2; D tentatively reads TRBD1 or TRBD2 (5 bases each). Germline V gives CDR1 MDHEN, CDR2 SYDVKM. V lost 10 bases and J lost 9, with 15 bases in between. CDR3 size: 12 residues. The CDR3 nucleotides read TGTGCCACCCTAGACACGGGACGGGAGCTGTTTTTT. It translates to CATLDTGRELFF.

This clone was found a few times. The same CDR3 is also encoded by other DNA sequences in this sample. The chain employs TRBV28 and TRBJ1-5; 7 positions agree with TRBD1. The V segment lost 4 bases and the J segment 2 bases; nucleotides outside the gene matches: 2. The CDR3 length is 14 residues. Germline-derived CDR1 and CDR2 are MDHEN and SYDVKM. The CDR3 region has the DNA TGTGCCAGCAGTTCTGGACAGGGCAATCAGCCCCAGCATTTT. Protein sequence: CASSSGQGNQPQHF.

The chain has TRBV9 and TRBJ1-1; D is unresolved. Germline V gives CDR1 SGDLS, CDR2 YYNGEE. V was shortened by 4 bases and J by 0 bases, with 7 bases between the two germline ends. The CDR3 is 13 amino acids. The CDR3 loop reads CASSPGVNTEAFF. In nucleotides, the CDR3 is TGTGCCAGCAGCCCCGGGGTGAACACTGAAGCTTTCTTT.

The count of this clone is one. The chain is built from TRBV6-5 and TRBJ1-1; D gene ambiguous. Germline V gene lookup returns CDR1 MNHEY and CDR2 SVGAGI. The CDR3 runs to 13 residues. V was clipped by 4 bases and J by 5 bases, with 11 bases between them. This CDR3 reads CASSFNVRTEAFF. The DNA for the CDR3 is TGTGCCAGCAGTTTTAACGTTAGGACTGAAGCTTTCTTT.